This T cell receptor (beta chain) was recorded in a study of blood T cells in healthy people across ages. V was trimmed by 3 bases and J by 15 bases, leaving 18 bases between them. The CDR3 totals 12 residues. CDR1 and CDR2 (germline): DFQATT, SNEGSKA (reference sequence). The authors ran a second PCR of about 6 to 12 cycles using a sample-barcoded 5' primer and a J-beta primer mix. TCRdb processed the 5' RACE reads anew with MiXCR; each CDR3 protein has one entry. The sample has some 940,000 distinct CDR3 sequences; just under 30% are singletons. Study-wide points: Roughly linearly, TCR beta diversity per million T cells fell as age increased.

This clonotype occurred a few times. Its antigen is currently unknown. This sample was shared with a second study, whose subject was T cells of mothers and their children.

The chain has TRBV20-1 and TRBJ2-4; a possible D gene is TRBD1 (6 bases). The sequence derives from a woman aged 35 to 49 in good health. Sequenced: blood. The CDR3 DNA reads as TGCAGTGCTAGTCAGGGGCTCGACGAGCGGTACTTC. Its translation: CSASQGLDERYF.